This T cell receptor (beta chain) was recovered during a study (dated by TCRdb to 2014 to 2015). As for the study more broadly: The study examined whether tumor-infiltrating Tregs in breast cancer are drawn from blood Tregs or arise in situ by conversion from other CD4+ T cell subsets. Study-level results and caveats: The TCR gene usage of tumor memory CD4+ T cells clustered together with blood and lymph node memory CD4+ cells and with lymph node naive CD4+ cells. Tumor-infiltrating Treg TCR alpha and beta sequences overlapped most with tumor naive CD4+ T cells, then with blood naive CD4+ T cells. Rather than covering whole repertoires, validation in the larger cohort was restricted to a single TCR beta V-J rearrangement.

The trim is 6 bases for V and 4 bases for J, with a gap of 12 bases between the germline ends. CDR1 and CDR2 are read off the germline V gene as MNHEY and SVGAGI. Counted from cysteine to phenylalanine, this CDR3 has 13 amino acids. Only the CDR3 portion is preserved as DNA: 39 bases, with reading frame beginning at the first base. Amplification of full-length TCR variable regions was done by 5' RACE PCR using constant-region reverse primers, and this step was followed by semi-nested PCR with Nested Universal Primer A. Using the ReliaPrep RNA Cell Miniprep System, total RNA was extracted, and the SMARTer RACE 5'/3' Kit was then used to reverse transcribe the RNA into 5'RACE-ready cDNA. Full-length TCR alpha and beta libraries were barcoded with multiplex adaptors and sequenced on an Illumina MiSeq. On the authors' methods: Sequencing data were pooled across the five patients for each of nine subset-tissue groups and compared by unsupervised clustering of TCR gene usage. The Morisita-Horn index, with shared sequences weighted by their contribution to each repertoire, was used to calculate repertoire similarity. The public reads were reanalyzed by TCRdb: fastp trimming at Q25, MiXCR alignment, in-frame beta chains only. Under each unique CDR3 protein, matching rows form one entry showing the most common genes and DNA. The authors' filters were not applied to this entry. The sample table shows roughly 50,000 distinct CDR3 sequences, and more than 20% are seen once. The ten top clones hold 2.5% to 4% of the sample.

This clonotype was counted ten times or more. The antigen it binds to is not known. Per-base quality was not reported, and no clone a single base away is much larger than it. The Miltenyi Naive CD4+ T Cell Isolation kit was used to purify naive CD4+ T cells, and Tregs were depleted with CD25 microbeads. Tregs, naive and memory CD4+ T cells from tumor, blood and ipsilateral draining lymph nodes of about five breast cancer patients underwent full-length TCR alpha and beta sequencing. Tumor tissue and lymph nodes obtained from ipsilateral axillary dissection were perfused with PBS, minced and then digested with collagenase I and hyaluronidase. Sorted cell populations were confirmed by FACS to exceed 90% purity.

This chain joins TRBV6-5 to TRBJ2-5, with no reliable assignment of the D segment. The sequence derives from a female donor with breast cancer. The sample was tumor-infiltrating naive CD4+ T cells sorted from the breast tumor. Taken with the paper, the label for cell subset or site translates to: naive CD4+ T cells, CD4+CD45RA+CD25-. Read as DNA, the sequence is TGTGCCAGCAGCGACGTCAACCGAGAGACCCAGTACTTC. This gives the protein CASSDVNRETQYF.